This T cell receptor (beta chain) was obtained from a study of CD8+CD57+ T cells in acquired aplastic anemia. Study-wide context: Quantities of DNA derived from sorted CD4+ and CD8+ cells averaged around 3 ug.

This CDR3 spans 15 amino acids. The germline gives CDR1 SGHTA, CDR2 FQGNSA. Overall study findings and caveats: Patients and healthy controls showed no significant CD8+ Simpson's diversity difference.

Concerning this clonotype itself: What it binds is unknown. An end of the junction differs from the germline gene, which may be a read error.

It was patients with CD8+CD57+ cell expansion by flow cytometry who were chosen for sequencing. All participating patients were living with severe acquired aplastic anemia. According to the study, genomic DNA was the template for TCR beta VDJ and CDR3 profiling. TCRdb independently ran MiXCR on the reads; one entry per CDR3 protein. The table shows around 500,000 distinct CDR3 sequences, with around a third occurring only once. V gene TRBV7-2 combines with J gene TRBJ2-7, with 9 bases fitting TRBD1. The TCR sequence derives from a human donor with aplastic anemia. The sequenced sample was sorted CD4+, CD8+, or CD8+CD57+ T cells (not recorded which) from PBMCs. Here the CDR3 reads CASSPIPGQGYERYF. CDR3 coding DNA: TGTGCCAGCAGCCCCATACCGGGACAGGGCTACGAGCGGTACTTC.